The rows below give T cell receptor beta chains drawn from one sample of a study of CD8 T cells in ankylosing spondylitis. A single record per CDR3 protein comes from TCRdb applying MiXCR to the 5' RACE reads. Of approximately 150,000 distinct CDR3 sequences in the sample, roughly 31% are singletons; the top ten hold approximately 6%. Sequenced sample: synovial fluid, either unsorted or a sorted T cell fraction (not recorded which). These receptor sequences come from a male donor with ankylosing spondylitis. Both conserved end residues are part of each CDR3. The order of the fields is clone size, D gene, J gene, V gene, CDR3 protein, CDR3 DNA. D genes are given only for firm matches. The listing skips clone size in some rows; elsewhere it reads once, few, many or a size class.

clone size: .
D gene: TRBD1
J gene: TRBJ2-2
V gene: TRBV6-1
CDR3 protein: CASSQWTGGDTGELFF
CDR3 DNA: TGTGCCAGCAGTCAATGGACAGGGGGGGACACCGGGGAGCTGTTTTTT

clone size: .
D gene: .
J gene: TRBJ1-1
V gene: TRBV12-3/TRBV12-4
CDR3 protein: CASSPRADNTEAFF
CDR3 DNA: TGTGCCAGCAGTCCAAGGGCCGACAACACTGAAGCTTTCTTT

clone size: few
D gene: .
J gene: TRBJ2-7
V gene: TRBV27
CDR3 protein: CASSLRAYGGPYEQYF
CDR3 DNA: TGTGCCAGCAGTCTCCGCGCCTACGGAGGTCCCTACGAGCAGTACTTC

clone size: many
D gene: TRBD1
J gene: TRBJ1-3
V gene: TRBV5-1
CDR3 protein: CASSLPGTGAGNTIYF
CDR3 DNA: TGCGCCAGCAGCTTGCCAGGGACAGGGGCTGGAAACACCATATATTTT

clone size: .
D gene: .
J gene: TRBJ1-1
V gene: TRBV3-1
CDR3 protein: CASSQTPGAMNTEAFF
CDR3 DNA: TGTGCCAGCAGCCAAACCCCAGGCGCCATGAACACTGAAGCTTTCTTT

clone size: .
D gene: .
J gene: TRBJ2-3
V gene: TRBV19
CDR3 protein: CASSPRVVSTDTQYF
CDR3 DNA: TGTGCCAGTAGTCCTCGAGTAGTGAGCACAGATACGCAGTATTTT

clone size: .
D gene: TRBD2
J gene: TRBJ2-1
V gene: TRBV27
CDR3 protein: CASTPFSGSIYNEQFF
CDR3 DNA: TGTGCCAGCACCCCATTTAGCGGGAGTATCTACAATGAGCAGTTCTTC

clone size: .
D gene: TRBD1
J gene: TRBJ1-2
V gene: TRBV20-1
CDR3 protein: CSAPDRGHGYTF
CDR3 DNA: TGCAGTGCACCGGACAGGGGGCATGGCTACACCTTC

clone size: .
D gene: .
J gene: TRBJ2-3
V gene: TRBV11-2
CDR3 protein: CASSPSSPRDTQYF
CDR3 DNA: TGTGCCAGCAGCCCGTCCTCTCCAAGGGATACGCAGTATTTT

clone size: many
D gene: TRBD1
J gene: TRBJ1-5
V gene: TRBV7-2
CDR3 protein: CASSLGGQGQGPQHF
CDR3 DNA: TGTGCCAGCAGCTTAGGCGGACAGGGTCAAGGGCCCCAGCATTTT

clone size: few
D gene: .
J gene: TRBJ2-1
V gene: TRBV9
CDR3 protein: CASSVTPSDYNEQFF
CDR3 DNA: TGTGCCAGCAGCGTAACCCCTAGCGACTACAATGAGCAGTTCTTC

clone size: .
D gene: .
J gene: TRBJ1-3
V gene: TRBV6-5
CDR3 protein: CASSFRSLVGNTIYF
CDR3 DNA: TGTGCCAGCAGTTTCCGTTCCTTGGTCGGAAACACCATATATTTT

clone size: .
D gene: TRBD2
J gene: TRBJ2-3
V gene: TRBV10-3
CDR3 protein: CAISGVSAGDNTQYF
CDR3 DNA: TGTGCCATCAGTGGGGTTTCAGCGGGGGATAATACGCAGTATTTT

clone size: many
D gene: .
J gene: TRBJ1-3
V gene: TRBV2
CDR3 protein: CASTLGGGSAGNTIYF
CDR3 DNA: TGTGCCAGCACCCTAGGAGGGGGAAGCGCTGGAAACACCATATATTTT

clone size: .
D gene: .
J gene: TRBJ2-7
V gene: TRBV4-2
CDR3 protein: CASSQDGAGSEQYF
CDR3 DNA: TGTGCCAGCAGCCAAGACGGGGCGGGATCCGAGCAGTACTTC

clone size: few
D gene: .
J gene: TRBJ2-3
V gene: TRBV11-3
CDR3 protein: CASSLGSTGRDTQYF
CDR3 DNA: TGTGCCAGCAGCTTAGGTAGCACCGGAAGGGATACGCAGTATTTT

clone size: few
D gene: .
J gene: TRBJ1-5
V gene: TRBV20-1
CDR3 protein: CSARRDRYSPTPSNQPQHF
CDR3 DNA: TGCAGTGCTAGACGGGATAGGTATTCACCTACCCCAAGCAATCAGCCCCAGCATTTT

clone size: .
D gene: TRBD1
J gene: TRBJ1-6
V gene: TRBV9
CDR3 protein: CASSVEARGGDSPLHF
CDR3 DNA: TGTGCCAGCAGCGTAGAAGCCAGGGGGGGAGATTCACCCCTCCACTTT

clone size: few
D gene: .
J gene: TRBJ1-1
V gene: TRBV7-9
CDR3 protein: CASSLGGWDEAFF
CDR3 DNA: TGTGCCAGCAGCTTAGGGGGCTGGGATGAAGCTTTCTTT

clone size: .
D gene: .
J gene: TRBJ2-3
V gene: TRBV20-1
CDR3 protein: CSARDRGSTDTQYF
CDR3 DNA: TGCAGTGCTAGAGATCGTGGGAGCACAGATACGCAGTATTTT